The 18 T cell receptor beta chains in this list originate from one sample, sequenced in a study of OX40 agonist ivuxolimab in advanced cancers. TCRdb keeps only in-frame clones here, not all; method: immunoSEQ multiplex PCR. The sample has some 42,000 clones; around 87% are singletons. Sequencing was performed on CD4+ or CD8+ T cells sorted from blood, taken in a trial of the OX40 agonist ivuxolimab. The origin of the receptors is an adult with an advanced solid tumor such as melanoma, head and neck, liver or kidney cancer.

The CDR3 is CASSLGAGTEAFF. The DNA for the CDR3 is TGTGCCAGCAGCTTAGGGGCAGGGACTGAAGCTTTCTTT. This chain joins TRBV7-2 and TRBJ1-1; D may be TRBD1 (5 bases). This CDR3 has 13 amino acids. The V and J ends lost 1 base and 5 bases respectively, with 8 bases between them. CDR1 and CDR2 from the germline V gene are SGHTA and FQGNSA.

Here the CDR3 reads CASSSQELDTEAFF. DNA of the CDR3: TGTGCCAGCAGCTCCCAGGAGCTTGACACTGAAGCTTTCTTT. The chain joins TRBV7-8 to TRBJ1-1; no clear D gene. The V gene's germline CDR1 is SGHVS and CDR2 FQNEAQ. V was trimmed by 4 bases and J by 3 bases, leaving 12 bases between them. This CDR3 spans 14 amino acids.

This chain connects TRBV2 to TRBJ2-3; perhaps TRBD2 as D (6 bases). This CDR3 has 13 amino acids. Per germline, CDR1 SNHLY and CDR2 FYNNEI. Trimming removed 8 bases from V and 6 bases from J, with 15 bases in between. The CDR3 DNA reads TGTGCCAGCCGTCCGGGGGAATTGGATACGCAGTATTTT. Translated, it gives CASRPGELDTQYF.

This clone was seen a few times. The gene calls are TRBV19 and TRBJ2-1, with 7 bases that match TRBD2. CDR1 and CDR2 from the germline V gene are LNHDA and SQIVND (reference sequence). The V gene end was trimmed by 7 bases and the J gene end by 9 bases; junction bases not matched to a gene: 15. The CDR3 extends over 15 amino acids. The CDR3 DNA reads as TGTGCCAGTAAACACGCTAGCGGCCCTCTTGGTGAGCAGTTCTTC. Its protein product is CASKHASGPLGEQFF.

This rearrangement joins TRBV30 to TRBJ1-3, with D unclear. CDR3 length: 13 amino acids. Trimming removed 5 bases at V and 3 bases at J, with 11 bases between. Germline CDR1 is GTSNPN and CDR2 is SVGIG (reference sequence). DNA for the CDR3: TGTGCCTGGGCTTCGTCGCATGGAAACACCATATATTTT. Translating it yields CAWASSHGNTIYF.

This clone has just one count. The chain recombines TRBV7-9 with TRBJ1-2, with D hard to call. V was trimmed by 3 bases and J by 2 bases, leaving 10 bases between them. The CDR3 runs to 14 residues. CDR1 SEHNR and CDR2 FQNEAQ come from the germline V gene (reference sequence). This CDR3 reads CASSFWEVNYGYTF. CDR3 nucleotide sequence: TGTGCCAGCAGCTTCTGGGAGGTGAACTATGGCTACACCTTC.

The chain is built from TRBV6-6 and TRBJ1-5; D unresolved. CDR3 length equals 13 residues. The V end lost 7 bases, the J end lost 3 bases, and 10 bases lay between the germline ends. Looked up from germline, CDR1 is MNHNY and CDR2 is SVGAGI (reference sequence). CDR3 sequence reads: CASKWASNQPQHF. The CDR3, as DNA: TGTGCCAGCAAGTGGGCATCCAATCAGCCCCAGCATTTT.

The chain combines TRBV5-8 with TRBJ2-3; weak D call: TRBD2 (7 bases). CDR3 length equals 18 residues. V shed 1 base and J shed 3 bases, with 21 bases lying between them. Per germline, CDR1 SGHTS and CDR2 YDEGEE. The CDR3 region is CASSLTSDSGVLTDTQYF. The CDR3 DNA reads TGTGCCAGCAGCTTGACCTCGGACAGCGGGGTATTGACAGATACGCAGTATTTT.

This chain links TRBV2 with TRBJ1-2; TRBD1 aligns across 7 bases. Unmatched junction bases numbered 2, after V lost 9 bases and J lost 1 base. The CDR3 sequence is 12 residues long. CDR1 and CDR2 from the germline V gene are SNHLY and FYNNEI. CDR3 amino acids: CASGQDNYGYTF. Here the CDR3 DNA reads TGTGCCAGTGGACAGGATAACTATGGCTACACCTTC. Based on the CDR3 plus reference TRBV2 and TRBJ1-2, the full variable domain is EPEVTQTPSHQVTQMGQEVILRCVPISNHLYFYWYRQILGQKVEFLVSFYNNEISEKSEIFDDQFSVERPDGSNFTLKIRSTKLEDSAMYFCASGQDNYGYTFGSGTRLTVV.

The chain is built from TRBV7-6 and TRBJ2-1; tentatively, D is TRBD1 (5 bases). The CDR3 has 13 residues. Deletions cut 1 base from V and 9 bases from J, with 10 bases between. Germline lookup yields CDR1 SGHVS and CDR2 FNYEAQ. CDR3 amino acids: CASSLGFQGEQFF. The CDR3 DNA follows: TGTGCCAGCAGCTTAGGGTTTCAGGGTGAGCAGTTCTTC.

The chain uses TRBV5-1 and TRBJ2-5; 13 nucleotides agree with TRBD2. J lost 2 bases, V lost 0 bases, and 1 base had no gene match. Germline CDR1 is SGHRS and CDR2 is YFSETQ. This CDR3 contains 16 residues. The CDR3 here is CASSLVLAGGQETQYF. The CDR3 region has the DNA TGCGCCAGCAGCTTGGTACTAGCGGGAGGGCAAGAGACCCAGTACTTC.

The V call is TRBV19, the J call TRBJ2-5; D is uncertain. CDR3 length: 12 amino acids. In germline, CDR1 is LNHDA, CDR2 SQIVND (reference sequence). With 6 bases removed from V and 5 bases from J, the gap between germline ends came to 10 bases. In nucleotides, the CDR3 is TGTGCCAGTAGCATGCAACGGGAGACCCAGTACTTC. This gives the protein CASSMQRETQYF.

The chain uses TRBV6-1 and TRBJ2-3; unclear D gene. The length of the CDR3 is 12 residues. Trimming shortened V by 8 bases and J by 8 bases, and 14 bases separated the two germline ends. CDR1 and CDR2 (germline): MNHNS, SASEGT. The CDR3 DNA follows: TGTGCCAGCCTAGATGTGGGATTTACGCAGTATTTT. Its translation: CASLDVGFTQYF.

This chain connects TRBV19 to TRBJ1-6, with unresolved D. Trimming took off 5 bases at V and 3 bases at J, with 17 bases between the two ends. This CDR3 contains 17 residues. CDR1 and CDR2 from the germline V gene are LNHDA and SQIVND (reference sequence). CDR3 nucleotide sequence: TGTGCCAGTAGTCGCTCGCCCCGGGCAGTCTATAATTCACCCCTCCACTTT. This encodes CASSRSPRAVYNSPLHF.

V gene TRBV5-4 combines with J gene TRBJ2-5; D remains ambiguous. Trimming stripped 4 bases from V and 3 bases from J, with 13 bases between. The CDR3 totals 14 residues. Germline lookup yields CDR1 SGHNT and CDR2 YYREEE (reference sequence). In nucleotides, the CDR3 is TGTGCCAGCAGCGACGCCCCAGTTGAAGAGACCCAGTACTTC. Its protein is CASSDAPVEETQYF. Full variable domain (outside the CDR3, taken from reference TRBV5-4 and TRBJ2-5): ETGVTQSPTHLIKTRGQQVTLRCSSQSGHNTVSWYQQALGQGPQFIFQYYREEENGRGNFPPRFSGLQFPNYSSELNVNALELDDSALYLCASSDAPVEETQYFGPGTRLLVL.

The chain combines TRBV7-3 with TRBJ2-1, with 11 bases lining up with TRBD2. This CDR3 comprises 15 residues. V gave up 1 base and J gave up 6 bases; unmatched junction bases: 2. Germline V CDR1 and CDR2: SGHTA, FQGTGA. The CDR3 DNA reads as TGTGCCAGCAGCTTAATGGGACTAGCGGCCAATGAGCAGTTCTTC. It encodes CASSLMGLAANEQFF.

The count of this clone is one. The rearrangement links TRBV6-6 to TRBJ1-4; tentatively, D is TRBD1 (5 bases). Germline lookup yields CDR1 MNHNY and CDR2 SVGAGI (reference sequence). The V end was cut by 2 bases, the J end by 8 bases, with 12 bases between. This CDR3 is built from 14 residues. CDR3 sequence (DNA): TGTGCCAGCAGTTACAGGCAGGGTCAAGAAAAACTGTTTTTT. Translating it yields CASSYRQGQEKLFF.

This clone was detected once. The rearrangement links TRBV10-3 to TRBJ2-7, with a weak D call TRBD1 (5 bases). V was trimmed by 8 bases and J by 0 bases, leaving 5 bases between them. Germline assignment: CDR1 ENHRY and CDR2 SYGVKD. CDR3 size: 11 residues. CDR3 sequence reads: CAIGASYEQYF. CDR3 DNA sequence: TGTGCCATCGGGGCCTCCTACGAGCAGTACTTC.